Listed below are T cell receptor beta chains from one sample, sequenced in a study of shared clonotypes between healthy human individuals. This table comes from immunoSEQ multiplex PCR, and its TCRdb copy is limited to in-frame clones, with some not included. The profile shows about 2.3 million clones, more than 80% of them singletons. Sequencing used naive CD4+ T cells from PBMCs. The receptors originated from a man between 18 and 35 years old in good health. Some clones in this sample may be carry-over from other donors' samples. CDR3s include the opening cysteine and the closing phenylalanine or tryptophan. A D gene is named only where the DNA matches it firmly. Size is stated for part of the rows, as once, few or many counts, or as a class when the clone is expanded.

TRBJ2-5,TRBD2,.,TRBV9,CASSPQTSSGTQYF,TGTGCCAGCAGCCCCCAGACTAGCTCGGGGACCCAGTACTTC
TRBJ2-7,TRBD1,.,TRBV19,CASSIGTGSYEQYF,TGTGCCAGTAGTATTGGGACAGGGTCCTACGAGCAGTACTTC
TRBJ2-7,TRBD2,.,TRBV28,CASSLGELAATYEQYF,TGTGCCAGCAGTTTAGGGGAGCTAGCGGCTACCTACGAGCAGTACTTC
TRBJ2-2,.,once,TRBV7-9,CASSSPTHGTGELFF,TGTGCCAGCAGCAGCCCGACCCATGGCACCGGGGAGCTGTTTTTT
TRBJ1-1,.,.,TRBV18,CASSQIIMNTEAFF,TGTGCCAGCTCGCAGATCATCATGAACACTGAAGCTTTCTTT
TRBJ1-2,.,.,TRBV5-1,CASSLALADYDYGYTF,TGCGCCAGCAGCTTGGCCCTGGCAGATTACGACTATGGCTACACCTTC
TRBJ1-5,.,.,TRBV6-5,CASAREGYSNQPQHF,TGTGCCTCTGCACGTGAGGGTTATAGCAATCAGCCCCAGCATTTT
TRBJ1-2,TRBD1,.,TRBV11-2,CASSSLGQNPNYGYTF,TGTGCCAGCAGCTCCCTGGGACAGAACCCGAACTATGGCTACACCTTC
TRBJ2-3,TRBD1,.,TRBV10-3,CAISEKLQGAADTQYF,TGTGCCATCAGTGAGAAGTTGCAGGGGGCAGCAGATACGCAGTATTTT
TRBJ1-2,TRBD1,.,TRBV28,CASTRTGPYGYTF,TGTGCCAGCACCCGGACAGGGCCTTATGGCTACACCTTC
TRBJ2-1,.,.,TRBV10-3,CAIRPGLTSSYNEQFF,TGTGCCATCAGACCGGGACTCACAAGCTCCTACAATGAGCAGTTCTTC
TRBJ2-4,TRBD2,.,TRBV19,CASSIPGRWGDGNIQYF,TGTGCCAGTAGTATACCCGGGAGGTGGGGGGACGGAAACATTCAGTACTTC
TRBJ1-3,.,.,TRBV28,CASSPGATPGNTIYF,TGTGCCAGCAGTCCCGGGGCGACTCCGGGGAACACCATATATTTT
TRBJ1-1,.,few,TRBV19,CASSIGSSTEAFF,TGTGCCAGTAGTATAGGCAGTAGCACTGAAGCTTTCTTT
TRBJ1-4,.,.,TRBV4-1,CASSLWMGGATNEKLFF,TGCGCCAGCAGCCTCTGGATGGGAGGGGCAACTAATGAAAAACTGTTTTTT
TRBJ2-7,TRBD1,.,TRBV9,CASSVAGQGAGYEQYF,TGTGCCAGCAGCGTAGCGGGACAGGGGGCTGGTTACGAGCAGTACTTC
TRBJ2-6,TRBD2,once,TRBV7-9,CASSPWGGDSGANVLTF,TGTGCCAGCAGCCCCTGGGGAGGGGACTCTGGGGCCAACGTCCTGACTTTC
TRBJ1-4,.,.,TRBV28,CASRRATNEKLFF,TGTGCCAGCCGCCGTGCAACTAATGAAAAACTGTTTTTT
TRBJ2-3,.,.,TRBV13,CASSLDAGPRLDTQYF,TGTGCCAGCAGCTTAGACGCGGGACCGAGGTTAGATACGCAGTATTTT
TRBJ2-1,TRBD2,.,TRBV14,CASTTSGLYNEQFF,TGTGCCAGCACCACTAGCGGGTTATACAATGAGCAGTTCTTC